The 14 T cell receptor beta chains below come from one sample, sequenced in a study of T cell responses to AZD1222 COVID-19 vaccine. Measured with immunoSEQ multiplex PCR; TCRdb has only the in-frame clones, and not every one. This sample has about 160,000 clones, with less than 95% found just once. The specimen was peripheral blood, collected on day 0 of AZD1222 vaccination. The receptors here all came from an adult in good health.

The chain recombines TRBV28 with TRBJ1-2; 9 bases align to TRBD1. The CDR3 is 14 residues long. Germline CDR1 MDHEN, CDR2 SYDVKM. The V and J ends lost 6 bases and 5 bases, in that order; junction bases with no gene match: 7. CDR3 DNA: TGTGCCAGCAGACAGGGGGCGTGGAAATATGGCTACACCTTC. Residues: CASRQGAWKYGYTF.

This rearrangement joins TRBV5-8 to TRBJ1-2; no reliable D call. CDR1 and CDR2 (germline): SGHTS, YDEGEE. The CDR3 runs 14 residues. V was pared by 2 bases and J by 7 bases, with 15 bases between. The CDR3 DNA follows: TGTGCCAGCAGCTTAAACAGCCAGGAGGCTGGCTACACCTTC. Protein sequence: CASSLNSQEAGYTF.

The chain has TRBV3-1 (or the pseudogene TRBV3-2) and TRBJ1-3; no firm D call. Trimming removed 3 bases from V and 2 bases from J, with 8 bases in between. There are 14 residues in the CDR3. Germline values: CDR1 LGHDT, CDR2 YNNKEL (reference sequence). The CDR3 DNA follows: TGTGCCAGCAGCCAGGCCGGGACTGGAAACACCATATATTTT. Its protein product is CASSQAGTGNTIYF.

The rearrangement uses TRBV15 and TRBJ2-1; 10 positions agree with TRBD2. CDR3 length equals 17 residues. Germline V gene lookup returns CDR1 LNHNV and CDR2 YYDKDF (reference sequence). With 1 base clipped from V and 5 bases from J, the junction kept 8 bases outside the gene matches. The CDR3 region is CATSRGVSLAGNNEQFF. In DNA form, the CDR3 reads TGTGCCACCAGCAGAGGGGTCTCACTAGCGGGGAACAATGAGCAGTTCTTC. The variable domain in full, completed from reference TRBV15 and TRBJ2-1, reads DAMVIQNPRYQVTQFGKPVTLSCSQTLNHNVMYWYQQKSSQAPKLLFHYYDKDFNNEADTPDNFQSRRPNTSFCFLDIRSPGLGDTAMYLCATSRGVSLAGNNEQFFGPGTRLTVL.

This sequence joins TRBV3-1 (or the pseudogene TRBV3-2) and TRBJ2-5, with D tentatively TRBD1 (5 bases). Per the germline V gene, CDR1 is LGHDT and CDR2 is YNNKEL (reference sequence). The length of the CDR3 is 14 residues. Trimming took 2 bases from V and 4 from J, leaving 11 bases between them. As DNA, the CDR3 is TGTGCCAGCAGCCAATCCCAGGGCCTAGAGACCCAGTACTTC. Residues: CASSQSQGLETQYF.

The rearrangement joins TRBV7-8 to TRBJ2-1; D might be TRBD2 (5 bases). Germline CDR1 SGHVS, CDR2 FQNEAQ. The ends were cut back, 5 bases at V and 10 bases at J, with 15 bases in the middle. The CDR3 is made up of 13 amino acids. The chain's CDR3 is CASSPWTAVEQFF. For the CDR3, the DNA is TGTGCCAGCAGCCCCTGGACTGCGGTAGAGCAGTTCTTC.

The CDR3 DNA sequence: TGTGCCAGCAGCTTAAGTTCCTATAATTCACCCCTCCACTTT. The encoded protein is CASSLSSYNSPLHF. V usage is TRBV7-9 and J usage is TRBJ1-6; D not resolved. In germline, CDR1 is SEHNR, CDR2 FQNEAQ (reference sequence). The ends were cut back, 2 bases at V and 1 base at J, with 3 bases in the middle. The CDR3 runs to 14 residues.

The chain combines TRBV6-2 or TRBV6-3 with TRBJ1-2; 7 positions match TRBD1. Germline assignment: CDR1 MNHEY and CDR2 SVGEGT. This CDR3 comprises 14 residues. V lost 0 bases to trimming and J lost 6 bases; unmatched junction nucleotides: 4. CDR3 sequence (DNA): TGTGCCAGCAGTTACTCGAAGGGGGCGGATGGCTACACCTTC. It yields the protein CASSYSKGADGYTF.

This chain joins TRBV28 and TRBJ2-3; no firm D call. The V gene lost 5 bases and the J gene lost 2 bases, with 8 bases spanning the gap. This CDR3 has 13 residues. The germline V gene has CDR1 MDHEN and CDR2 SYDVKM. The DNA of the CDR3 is TGTGCCAGCAGTCCCCCGGCCACAGATACGCAGTATTTT. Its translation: CASSPPATDTQYF.

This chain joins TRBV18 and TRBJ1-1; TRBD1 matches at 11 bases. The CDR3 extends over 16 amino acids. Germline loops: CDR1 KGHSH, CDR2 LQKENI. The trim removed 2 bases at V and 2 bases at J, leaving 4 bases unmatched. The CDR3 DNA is TGTGCCAGCTCACCAGGGACAGGGGGAGGTAACACTGAAGCTTTCTTT. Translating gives CASSPGTGGGNTEAFF.

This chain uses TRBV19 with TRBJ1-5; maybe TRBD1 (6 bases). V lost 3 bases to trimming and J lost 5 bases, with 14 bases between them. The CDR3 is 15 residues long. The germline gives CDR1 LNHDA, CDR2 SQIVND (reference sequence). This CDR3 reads CASSMWDNPYQPQHF. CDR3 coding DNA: TGTGCCAGTAGTATGTGGGACAACCCCTATCAGCCCCAGCATTTT.

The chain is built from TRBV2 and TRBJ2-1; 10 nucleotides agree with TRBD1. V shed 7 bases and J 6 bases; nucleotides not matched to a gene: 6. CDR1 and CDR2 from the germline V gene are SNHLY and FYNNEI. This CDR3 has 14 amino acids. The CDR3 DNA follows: TGTGCCAGCAATCGGGACAGGGGCGTCAATGAGCAGTTCTTC. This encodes CASNRDRGVNEQFF.

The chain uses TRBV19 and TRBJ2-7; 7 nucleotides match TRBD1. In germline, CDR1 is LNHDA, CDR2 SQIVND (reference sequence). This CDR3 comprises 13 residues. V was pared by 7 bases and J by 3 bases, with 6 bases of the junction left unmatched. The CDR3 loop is CASTVTGLYEQYV. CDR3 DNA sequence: TGTGCCAGTACCGTGACAGGGCTCTACGAGCAGTACGTC.

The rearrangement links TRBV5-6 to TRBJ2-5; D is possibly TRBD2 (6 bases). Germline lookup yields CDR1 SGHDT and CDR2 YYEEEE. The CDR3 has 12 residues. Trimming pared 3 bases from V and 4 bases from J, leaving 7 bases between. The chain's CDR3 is CASSWGVETQYF. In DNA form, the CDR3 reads TGTGCCAGCAGCTGGGGGGTAGAGACCCAGTACTTC. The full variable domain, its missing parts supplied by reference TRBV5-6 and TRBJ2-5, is DAGVTQSPTHLIKTRGQQVTLRCSPKSGHDTVSWYQQALGQGPQFIFQYYEEEERQRGNFPDRFSGHQFPNYSSELNVNALLLGDSALYLCASSWGVETQYFGPGTRLLVL.